The 22 T cell receptor beta chains below were found in one sample sequenced in a study of blood T cell repertoires in COVID-19. Some clones are missing from TCRdb's copy, which holds only in-frame ones; the method was immunoSEQ multiplex PCR. The profile shows roughly 72,000 clones, 82% of them singletons. Sequencing was performed on peripheral blood. All receptors derive from a woman aged 80 or older with acute or convalescent COVID-19.

This chain links TRBV4-2 with TRBJ1-2, with 10 positions matching TRBD1. The germline V gene encodes CDR1 LGHNA and CDR2 YNFKEQ. This CDR3 has 16 amino acids. V was pared by 3 bases and J by 3 bases, with 7 bases of the junction left unmatched. CDR3 amino acids: CASSQNDRGRDYGYTF. The CDR3 DNA reads TGTGCCAGCAGCCAGAACGACAGGGGGCGTGACTATGGCTACACCTTC.

The chain uses TRBV5-4 and TRBJ2-2, with 8 bases identical to TRBD2. The CDR3 totals 17 residues. V shed 4 bases and J 6 bases; nucleotides not matched to a gene: 14. Germline V gives CDR1 SGHNT, CDR2 YYREEE (reference sequence). The CDR3 reads CASSLHPGTRVPGELFF. The CDR3 DNA is TGTGCCAGCAGCCTCCATCCCGGGACTAGAGTCCCCGGGGAGCTGTTTTTT.

The V gene is TRBV19, the J gene TRBJ2-7; D unresolved. The V gene lost 1 base and the J gene lost 2 bases, with 6 bases spanning the gap. The CDR3 spans 13 residues. Germline V lookup: CDR1 LNHDA, CDR2 SQIVND (reference sequence). Here the CDR3 reads CASSIGRTYEQYF. The DNA of the CDR3 is TGTGCCAGTAGTATAGGCAGAACCTACGAGCAGTACTTC. Full variable domain (outside the CDR3, taken from reference TRBV19 and TRBJ2-7): DGGITQSPKYLFRKEGQNVTLSCEQNLNHDAMYWYRQDPGQGLRLIYYSQIVNDFQKGDIAEGYSVSREKKESFPLTVTSAQKNPTAFYLCASSIGRTYEQYFGPGTRLTVT.

The rearrangement joins TRBV24-1 to TRBJ2-1; 9 bases match TRBD1. CDR3 length equals 16 residues. The junction had 10 bases not matched to a gene; V was cut back by 3 bases and J by 8 bases. Germline V CDR1 and CDR2: KGHDR, SFDVKD. CDR3 region: CATSDRGQGRSDEQFF. CDR3 nucleotides: TGTGCCACCAGTGATCGGGGACAGGGTCGGTCGGATGAGCAGTTCTTC.

The count of this clone is one. The J gene is TRBJ2-3, the V gene TRBV5-1; weak D call: TRBD1 (6 bases). This CDR3 has 17 residues. CDR1 and CDR2 (germline): SGHRS, YFSETQ. Trimming removed 6 bases from V and 1 base from J, with 21 bases in between. The CDR3 region is CASMAAGVAIGTDTQYF. Here the CDR3 DNA reads TGCGCCAGCATGGCCGCAGGGGTAGCGATTGGCACAGATACGCAGTATTTT. The full variable domain, completed using reference TRBV5-1 and TRBJ2-3, is KAGVTQTPRYLIKTRGQQVTLSCSPISGHRSVSWYQQTPGQGLQFLFEYFSETQRNKGNFPGRFSGRQFSNSRSEMNVSTLELGDSALYLCASMAAGVAIGTDTQYFGPGTRLTVL.

J is TRBJ1-4 and V is TRBV18; D may be TRBD1 (6 bases). V was cut by 8 bases and J by 6 bases, with 13 bases left in between. CDR1 KGHSH and CDR2 LQKENI come from the germline V gene. The CDR3 is 13 amino acids. CDR3 bases: TGTGCCAGCGGCGGACAGTATGATGAAAAACTGTTTTTT. Translation: CASGGQYDEKLFF.

The table lists this clone with a count of one. The chain is built from TRBV11-3 and TRBJ2-1; D uncertain. V shed 3 bases and J shed 4 bases, with 16 bases lying between them. Germline CDR1 and CDR2: SGHNT and YENEEA. The CDR3 loop spans 16 amino acids. The CDR3 protein is CASSFSPAPGYNEQFF. CDR3 coding DNA: TGTGCCAGCAGCTTCTCTCCGGCCCCGGGTTACAATGAGCAGTTCTTC.

The chain joins TRBV6-5 to TRBJ2-2, with D maybe TRBD1 (5 bases). Trimming removed 2 bases at V and 4 bases at J, with 14 bases between. Germline V CDR1 and CDR2: MNHEY, SVGAGI. The CDR3 loop spans 16 amino acids. CDR3: CASSYNMGQGTGELFF. The CDR3, as DNA: TGTGCCAGCAGTTACAATATGGGGCAGGGCACCGGGGAGCTGTTTTTT.

The chain links TRBV6-6 to TRBJ1-5, with 7 positions matching TRBD1. Trimming removed 2 bases from V and 0 bases from J; junction bases left unmatched: 4. There are 16 residues in the CDR3. The germline gives CDR1 MNHNY, CDR2 SVGAGI (reference sequence). CDR3: CASSYGTDLSNQPQHF. In nucleotides, the CDR3 is TGTGCCAGCAGTTACGGGACAGACCTTAGCAATCAGCCCCAGCATTTT.

This chain joins TRBV6-5 and TRBJ2-7, with 7 bases fitting TRBD2. V lost 5 bases, J lost 7 bases, and 11 bases stayed unmatched. CDR1 is MNHEY and CDR2 is SVGAGI in the germline V gene. This CDR3 is built from 14 residues. CDR3 residues: CASSPGTKIGEQYF. The CDR3 DNA follows: TGTGCCAGCAGTCCCGGGACTAAGATAGGAGAGCAGTACTTC.

V usage is TRBV6-5 and J usage is TRBJ2-5; a weak D match, TRBD2 (5 bases). Trimming removed 6 bases from V and 5 bases from J, with 13 bases in between. The CDR3 is 13 residues long. The germline V gene encodes CDR1 MNHEY and CDR2 SVGAGI. CDR3: CASRQTSTETQYF. Here the CDR3 DNA reads TGTGCCAGCAGGCAAACTAGTACGGAGACCCAGTACTTC.

V gene TRBV3-1 (or the pseudogene TRBV3-2) combines with J gene TRBJ1-4, with unresolved D. V was shortened by 1 base and J by 0 bases, with 12 bases between the two germline ends. CDR1 is LGHDT, CDR2 YNNKEL, per germline (reference sequence). The CDR3 runs 17 residues. CDR3 residues: CASSQGSNFATNEKLFF. The DNA for the CDR3 is TGTGCCAGCAGCCAAGGGTCAAACTTTGCAACTAATGAAAAACTGTTTTTT.

The count of this clone is one. V usage is TRBV3-1 (or the pseudogene TRBV3-2) and J usage is TRBJ1-2; 7 nucleotides match TRBD1. Germline loops: CDR1 LGHDT, CDR2 YNNKEL (reference sequence). With V trimmed by 1 base and J by 5 bases, 1 base remained unmatched. The CDR3 spans 13 residues. CDR3 residues: CASSQAGQYGYTF. CDR3 in DNA: TGTGCCAGCAGCCAAGCGGGACAGTATGGCTACACCTTC.

This clone was observed a handful of times. This rearrangement joins TRBV18 to TRBJ1-1, with TRBD1 matching over 7 bases. Trimming took 3 bases from V and 6 from J; bases not matched to a gene: 4. The CDR3 sequence is 13 residues long. CDR1 is KGHSH, CDR2 LQKENI, per germline. The CDR3 sequence: CASSPRGISEAFF. The CDR3 region has the DNA TGTGCCAGCTCACCCAGGGGGATATCTGAAGCTTTCTTT.

There are a few counts of this clone. The CDR3 here is CASGRDRSYNEQFF. The CDR3 DNA is TGTGCCAGCGGCCGGGACAGATCCTACAATGAGCAGTTCTTC. The chain joins TRBV2 to TRBJ2-1; 7 bases line up with TRBD1. J lost 1 base, V lost 8 bases, and 5 bases had no gene match. Germline values: CDR1 SNHLY, CDR2 FYNNEI. This CDR3 has 14 amino acids.

The rearrangement links TRBV9 to TRBJ2-3; TRBD2 agrees at 10 bases. Germline CDR1 reads SGDLS; CDR2 reads YYNGEE. CDR3 size: 16 residues. Trimming took 0 bases from V and 3 from J; bases not matched to a gene: 4. This CDR3 is CASSVASGSRTDTQYF. The CDR3 region has the DNA TGTGCCAGCAGCGTAGCTAGCGGGAGTAGGACAGATACGCAGTATTTT. The whole variable domain, filled in from reference TRBV9 and TRBJ2-3, reads DSGVTQTPKHLITATGQRVTLRCSPRSGDLSVYWYQQSLDQGLQFLIQYYNGEERAKGNILERFSAQQFPDLHSELNLSSLELGDSALYFCASSVASGSRTDTQYFGPGTRLTVL.

The chain combines TRBV19 with TRBJ1-5; maybe TRBD1 (5 bases). V lost 3 bases and J lost 4, with 13 bases in between. Germline V gives CDR1 LNHDA, CDR2 SQIVND (reference sequence). The CDR3 covers 15 residues. CDR3 loop: CASSIIGEQNQPQHF. In DNA form, the CDR3 reads TGTGCCAGTAGTATCATAGGGGAACAGAATCAGCCCCAGCATTTT.

The rearrangement joins TRBV9 to TRBJ2-1, with 14 bases that match TRBD2. CDR1 is SGDLS and CDR2 is YYNGEE in the germline V gene. V lost 0 bases to trimming and J lost 2 bases; unmatched junction nucleotides: 1. This CDR3 spans 17 amino acids. CDR3: CASSVGGLAGAYNEQFF. For the CDR3, the DNA is TGTGCCAGCAGCGTAGGGGGACTAGCGGGAGCCTACAATGAGCAGTTCTTC.

This chain joins TRBV6-2 or TRBV6-3 and TRBJ2-7; TRBD2 aligns across 8 bases. The CDR3 loop spans 16 amino acids. Germline V lookup: CDR1 MNHEY, CDR2 SVGEGT. Unmatched junction bases numbered 16, after V lost 6 bases and J lost 6 bases. The CDR3 DNA reads TGTGCCAGCAGCAACCTAGGCTTTGCGGGAGGCTCCGAGCAGTACTTC. Its protein is CASSNLGFAGGSEQYF.

V gene TRBV5-1 combines with J gene TRBJ2-3; perhaps TRBD2 as D (6 bases). Trimming cost V 0 bases and J 6 bases, with 11 bases left between them. Germline assignment: CDR1 SGHRS and CDR2 YFSETQ. The CDR3 contains 14 residues. CDR3 sequence reads: CASSLVLASDTQYF. Written as DNA, the CDR3 is TGCGCCAGCAGCTTGGTTCTAGCGTCGGATACGCAGTATTTT.

This rearrangement joins TRBV5-1 to TRBJ2-3; D might be TRBD2 (5 bases). Trimming took off 2 bases at V and 6 bases at J, with 16 bases between the two ends. The CDR3 is made up of 15 amino acids. Germline CDR1 and CDR2: SGHRS and YFSETQ. The DNA of the CDR3 is TGCGCCAGCAGCTTAGAGGGTCCGTCTGGGGATACGCAGTATTTT. As protein: CASSLEGPSGDTQYF.

This chain uses TRBV9 with TRBJ2-5, with D possibly TRBD2 on 5 matching bases. The CDR3 runs to 15 residues. Germline CDR1 is SGDLS and CDR2 is YYNGEE. Trimming removed 4 bases from V and 0 bases from J, with 13 bases in between. The CDR3 loop reads CASSLDWTNQETQYF. The CDR3 region has the DNA TGTGCCAGCAGCCTGGACTGGACGAACCAAGAGACCCAGTACTTC. Full variable domain (missing parts from reference TRBV9 and TRBJ2-5): DSGVTQTPKHLITATGQRVTLRCSPRSGDLSVYWYQQSLDQGLQFLIQYYNGEERAKGNILERFSAQQFPDLHSELNLSSLELGDSALYFCASSLDWTNQETQYFGPGTRLLVL.